What follows is one T cell receptor beta chain and its context. Its antigen is not identified. The record originates from a study of T cells in Graves' hyperthyroidism and ophthalmopathy. Study results and limitations: Stable hyperthyroidism was separated from ophthalmopathy by a model based on 13 V-J features. In the blood, most expanded thyroid clonotypes above 0.001 appeared as well.

Diagnostic assessment was based on clinical symptoms, serum thyroxine and TRAb, thyroid ultrasound and orbital computed tomography. CDR1 and CDR2 (germline): LNHDA, SQIVND (reference sequence). The CDR3 is 14 amino acids. The germline V and J ends were trimmed by 1 base and 3 bases, with 10 bases remaining between them. TCR beta CDR3 region amplification was performed from RNA transcripts. Initially, a first-round RT-PCR of the TCR CDR3 employed the HTBI primer set. Using its own MiXCR run on the multiplex PCR reads, TCRdb lists one record per CDR3 protein. The sample shows nearly 600,000 distinct CDR3 sequences, over 12% of them seen only once.

The sample comprised blood. The sequence was collected from a woman under 30 with Graves' ophthalmopathy. This chain connects TRBV19 to TRBJ2-7; D unresolved. CDR3 DNA sequence: TGTGCCAGTAGTATAGGACATCCCGACTACGAGCAGTACTTC. It translates to CASSIGHPDYEQYF. The entire variable domain, with the rest obtained from reference TRBV19 and TRBJ2-7, is as follows: DGGITQSPKYLFRKEGQNVTLSCEQNLNHDAMYWYRQDPGQGLRLIYYSQIVNDFQKGDIAEGYSVSREKKESFPLTVTSAQKNPTAFYLCASSIGHPDYEQYFGPGTRLTVT.